This T cell receptor (beta chain) was identified in a study of early T cells in non-severe SARS-CoV-2 infection. Study-wide context: The sequenced material was bulk RNA from unsorted whole blood, and its chains were unpaired.

As part of library construction, unique molecular identifiers were attached to individual cDNA molecules. Via MiXCR, TCRdb re-called the 5' RACE reads, giving one row per CDR3 protein. The table records about 56,000 distinct CDR3 sequences, about 10% of them present only once. V was trimmed by 4 bases and J by 7 bases, leaving 8 bases between them. Germline V gene sequence: CDR1 SGHVS, CDR2 FNYEAQ. The length of the CDR3 is 13 residues. Sequencing input: whole blood. The rearrangement links TRBV7-6 to TRBJ1-6; TRBD1 might be the D (6 bases). The clonotype was recovered from an adult who was a healthcare worker with PCR-confirmed SARS-CoV-2 infection or an uninfected control (not recorded which). The CDR3 sequence is CASSSDRNSPLHF. CDR3 DNA: TGTGCCAGCAGCTCTGACAGGAATTCACCCCTCCACTTT.